Listed below are T cell receptor beta chains from one sample, sequenced in a study of T cell clonotyping in hematopoietic cell transplantation. Only in-frame clones appear in the TCRdb table, and some are missing; sequencing was by immunoSEQ multiplex PCR. The sample shows about 8,700 clones, 95% to 97% of them seen only once. The starting material was peripheral blood mononuclear cells, obtained 100 days after allogeneic stem cell transplant. These receptors were collected from a male patient aged 60-70 years who had an allogeneic stem cell transplant from a related donor, so the T cells may come from the graft donor. Some clones in this sample may be carry-over from other donors' samples. Both conserved end residues are part of each CDR3. A D gene is named only where the DNA matches it firmly. Only part of the rows carry a size: once, few, many, or a class if the clone is expanded.

CASSEAGTVTEAFF | TGTGCCAGCAGCGAGGCAGGGACGGTAACTGAAGCTTTCTTT | TRBJ1-1 | NA | TRBV9 | NA
CASSLAGQGGGYTF | TGTGCCAGCAGCTTAGCCGGACAGGGTGGCGGCTACACCTTC | TRBJ1-2 | NA | TRBV7-8 | TRBD1
CATKARRDRPEKLFF | TGTGCCACCAAGGCCCGCCGAGACAGGCCTGAAAAACTGTTTTTT | TRBJ1-4 | NA | TRBV15 | NA
CASSPLSGGDTQYF | TGTGCCAGCAGTCCCCTGTCGGGTGGTGATACGCAGTATTTT | TRBJ2-3 | NA | TRBV6-5 | NA
CASRPTVGNYGYTF | TGTGCCAGCAGGCCGACGGTGGGGAACTATGGCTACACCTTC | TRBJ1-2 | NA | TRBV6-5 | NA
CASSGGADTGELFF | TGTGCCAGCAGCGGGGGGGCGGACACCGGGGAGCTGTTTTTT | TRBJ2-2 | NA | TRBV28 | TRBD2
CASSLWGRGGYTF | TGTGCCAGCAGTTTATGGGGGAGGGGTGGCTACACCTTC | TRBJ1-2 | NA | TRBV27 | NA
CASSFGQGGTYEQYF | TGCGCCAGCAGCTTCGGGCAGGGAGGCACCTACGAGCAGTACTTC | TRBJ2-7 | NA | TRBV5-1 | NA
CASSSQTPSTDTQYF | TGTGCCAGCAGCTCCCAGACTCCCTCCACAGATACGCAGTATTTT | TRBJ2-3 | once | TRBV7-9 | NA
CASNPSAASRYGYTF | TGTGCCAGCAACCCCTCCGCGGCTTCCCGCTATGGCTACACCTTC | TRBJ1-2 | NA | TRBV6-1 | NA
CASTRDRGLSFIDSPLHF | TGTGCCAGCACCAGGGACAGGGGGCTTAGTTTTATTGATTCACCCCTCCACTTT | TRBJ1-6 | NA | TRBV28 | TRBD1
CASRDRGRGAGADTQYF | TGTGCCAGCAGGGACAGGGGCCGTGGGGCAGGCGCAGATACGCAGTATTTT | TRBJ2-3 | NA | TRBV7-6 | TRBD1
CASSSRDSKGYEQYF | TGTGCCAGCAGTTCGCGGGACAGTAAGGGATACGAGCAGTACTTC | TRBJ2-7 | NA | TRBV6-5 | NA
CSVYYPRGRTEAFF | TGCAGCGTTTATTATCCCAGGGGGAGGACTGAAGCTTTCTTT | TRBJ1-1 | NA | TRBV29-1 | TRBD1
CASSPGDNSPLHF | TGTGCCAGCAGCCCAGGGGATAATTCACCCCTCCACTTT | TRBJ1-6 | NA | TRBV7-9 | NA
CASNPGTGGNYGYTF | TGTGCCAGCAACCCCGGGACAGGGGGTAACTATGGCTACACCTTC | TRBJ1-2 | NA | TRBV6-6 | TRBD1
CASSQDPGGGDEKLFF | TGTGCCAGCAGCCAAGATCCCGGCGGGGGGGATGAAAAACTGTTTTTT | TRBJ1-4 | NA | TRBV4-2 | NA
CASSQAWGSPDTQYF | TGCGCCAGCAGCCAAGCGTGGGGCAGCCCAGATACGCAGTATTTT | TRBJ2-3 | NA | TRBV4-3 | NA
CASSLGPHWNTEAFF | TGTGCCAGCAGCTTAGGCCCACACTGGAACACTGAAGCTTTCTTT | TRBJ1-1 | NA | TRBV11-2 | NA
CASSSGMAGYWGETQYF | TGTGCCAGCAGTTCAGGAATGGCTGGATACTGGGGGGAGACCCAGTACTTC | TRBJ2-5 | once | TRBV11-2 | NA
CATHYGTEAFF | TGTGCCACTCATTATGGCACTGAAGCTTTCTTT | TRBJ1-1 | NA | TRBV28 | NA
CASSMGDRRLNSPLHF | TGTGCCAGTAGTATGGGGGACAGGCGGCTCAATTCACCCCTCCACTTT | TRBJ1-6 | NA | TRBV19 | TRBD1
CASSPWDRGADGYTF | TGTGCCAGCAGCCCCTGGGACAGGGGAGCCGATGGCTACACCTTC | TRBJ1-2 | once | TRBV11-1 | TRBD1
CASSSQGGNTNQPQHF | TGTGCCAGCAGCTCTCAGGGGGGAAATACCAATCAGCCCCAGCATTTT | TRBJ1-5 | NA | TRBV7-2 | TRBD1
CASRGGTGGFEKLFF | TGTGCCAGCAGAGGGGGGACAGGGGGCTTCGAAAAACTGTTTTTT | TRBJ1-4 | NA | TRBV28 | TRBD1
CASSWDREYEQYF | TGTGCCAGCAGCTGGGACAGGGAGTACGAGCAGTACTTC | TRBJ2-7 | NA | TRBV5-6 | TRBD1
CASRTSGGAETQYF | TGTGCCAGCAGAACTAGCGGGGGAGCAGAGACCCAGTACTTC | TRBJ2-5 | NA | TRBV6-1 | TRBD2
CASRATGVTEAFF | TGTGCCAGCAGAGCGACAGGGGTGACTGAAGCTTTCTTT | TRBJ1-1 | once | TRBV2 | TRBD1